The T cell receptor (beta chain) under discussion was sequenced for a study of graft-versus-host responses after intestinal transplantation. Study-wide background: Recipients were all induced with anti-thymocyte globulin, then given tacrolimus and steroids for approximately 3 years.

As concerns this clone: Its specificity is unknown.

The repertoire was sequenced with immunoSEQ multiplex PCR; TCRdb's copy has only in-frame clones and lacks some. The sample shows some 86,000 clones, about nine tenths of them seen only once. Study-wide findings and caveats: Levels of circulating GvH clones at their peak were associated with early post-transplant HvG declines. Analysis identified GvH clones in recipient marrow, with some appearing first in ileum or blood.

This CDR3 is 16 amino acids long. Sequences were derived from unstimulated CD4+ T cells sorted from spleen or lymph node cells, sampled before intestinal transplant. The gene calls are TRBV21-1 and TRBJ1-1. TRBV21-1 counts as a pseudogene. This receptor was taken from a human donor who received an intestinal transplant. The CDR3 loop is CASSKVQRDSNTEAFF. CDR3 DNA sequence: TGTGCCAGCAGCAAAGTTCAGAGGGATTCGAACACTGAAGCTTTCTTT.